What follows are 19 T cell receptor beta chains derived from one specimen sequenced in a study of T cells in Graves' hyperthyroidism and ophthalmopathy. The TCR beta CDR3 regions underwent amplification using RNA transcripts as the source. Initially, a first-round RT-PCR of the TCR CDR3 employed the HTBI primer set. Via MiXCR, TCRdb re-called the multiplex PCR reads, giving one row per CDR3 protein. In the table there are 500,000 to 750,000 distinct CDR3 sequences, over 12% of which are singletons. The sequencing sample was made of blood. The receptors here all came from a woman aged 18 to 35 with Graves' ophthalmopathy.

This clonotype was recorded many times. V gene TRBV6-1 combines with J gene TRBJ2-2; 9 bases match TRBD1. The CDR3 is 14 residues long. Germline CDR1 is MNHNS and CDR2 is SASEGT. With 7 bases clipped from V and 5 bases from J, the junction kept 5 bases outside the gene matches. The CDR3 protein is CASTGQGLTGELFF. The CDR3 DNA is TGTGCCAGCACGGGACAGGGCTTAACCGGGGAGCTGTTTTTT.

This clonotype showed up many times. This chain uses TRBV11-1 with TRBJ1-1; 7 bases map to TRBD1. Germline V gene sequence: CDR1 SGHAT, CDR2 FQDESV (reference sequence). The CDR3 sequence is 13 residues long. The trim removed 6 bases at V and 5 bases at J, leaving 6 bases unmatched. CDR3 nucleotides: TGTGCCAGCAGAAGACAGGGAAAAACTGAAGCTTTCTTT. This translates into CASRRQGKTEAFF.

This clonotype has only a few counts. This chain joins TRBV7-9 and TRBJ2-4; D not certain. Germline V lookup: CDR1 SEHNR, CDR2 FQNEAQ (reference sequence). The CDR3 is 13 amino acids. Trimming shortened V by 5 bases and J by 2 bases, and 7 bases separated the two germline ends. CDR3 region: CASSGSPKNIQYF. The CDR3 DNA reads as TGTGCCAGCAGCGGCTCCCCCAAAAACATTCAGTACTTC.

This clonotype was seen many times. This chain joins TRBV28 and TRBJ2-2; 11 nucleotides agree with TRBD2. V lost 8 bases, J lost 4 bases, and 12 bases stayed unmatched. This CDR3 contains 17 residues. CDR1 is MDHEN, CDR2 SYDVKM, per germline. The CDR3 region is CASLPRLAGILTGELFF. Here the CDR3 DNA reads TGTGCCAGCCTACCTCGACTAGCGGGAATACTCACCGGGGAGCTGTTTTTT.

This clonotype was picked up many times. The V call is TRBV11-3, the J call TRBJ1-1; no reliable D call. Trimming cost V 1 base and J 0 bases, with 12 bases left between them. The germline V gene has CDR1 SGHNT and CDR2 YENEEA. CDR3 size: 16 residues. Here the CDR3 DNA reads TGTGCCAGCAGCTTAGTGGGCGTGACGGTGAACACTGAAGCTTTCTTT. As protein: CASSLVGVTVNTEAFF.

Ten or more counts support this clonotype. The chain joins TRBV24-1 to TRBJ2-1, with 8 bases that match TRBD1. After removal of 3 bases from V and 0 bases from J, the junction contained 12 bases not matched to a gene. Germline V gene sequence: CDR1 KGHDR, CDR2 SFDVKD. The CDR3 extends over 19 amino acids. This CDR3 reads CATSDGWTGTSSSYNEQFF. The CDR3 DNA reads TGTGCCACCAGTGATGGCTGGACAGGGACGAGTAGCTCCTACAATGAGCAGTTCTTC.

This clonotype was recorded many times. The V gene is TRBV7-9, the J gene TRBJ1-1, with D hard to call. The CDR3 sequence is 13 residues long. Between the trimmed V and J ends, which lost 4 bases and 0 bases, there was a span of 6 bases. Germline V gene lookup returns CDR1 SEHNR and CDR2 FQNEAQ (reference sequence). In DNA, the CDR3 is TGTGCCAGCAGCTGGGAGATGAACACTGAAGCTTTCTTT. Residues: CASSWEMNTEAFF.

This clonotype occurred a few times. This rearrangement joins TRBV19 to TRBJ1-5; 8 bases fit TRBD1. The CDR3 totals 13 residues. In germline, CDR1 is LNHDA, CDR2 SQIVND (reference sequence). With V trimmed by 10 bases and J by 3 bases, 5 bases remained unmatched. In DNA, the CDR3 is TGTGCCATCTCACAGGGGGTCAATCAGCCCCAGCATTTT. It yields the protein CAISQGVNQPQHF.

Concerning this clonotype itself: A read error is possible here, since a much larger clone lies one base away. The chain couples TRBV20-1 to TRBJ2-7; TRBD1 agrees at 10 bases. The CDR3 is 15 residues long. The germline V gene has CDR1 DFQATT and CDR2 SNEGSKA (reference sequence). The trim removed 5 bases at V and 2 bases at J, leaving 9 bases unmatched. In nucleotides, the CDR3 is TGCAGTGCTCCCGACAGGGGGCAATGGGCCTACGAGCAGTACTTC. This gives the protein CSAPDRGQWAYEQYF.

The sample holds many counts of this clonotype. The CDR3 sequence: CASSRHSSGSYNEQFF. The CDR3 region has the DNA TGCGCCAGCAGCCGACATTCTAGCGGGAGTTACAATGAGCAGTTCTTC. The J gene is TRBJ2-1, the V gene TRBV4-1; 10 positions match TRBD2. Germline loops: CDR1 MGHRA, CDR2 YSYEKL. V shed 4 bases, J shed 4 bases, and the junction held 7 bases outside the gene matches. The CDR3 covers 16 residues.

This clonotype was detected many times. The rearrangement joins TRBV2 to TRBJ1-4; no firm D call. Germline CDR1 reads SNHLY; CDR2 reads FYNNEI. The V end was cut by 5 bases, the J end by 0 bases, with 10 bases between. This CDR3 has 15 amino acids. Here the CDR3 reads CASSYGSTTNEKLFF. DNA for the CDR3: TGTGCCAGCAGTTACGGGTCAACAACTAATGAAAAACTGTTTTTT.

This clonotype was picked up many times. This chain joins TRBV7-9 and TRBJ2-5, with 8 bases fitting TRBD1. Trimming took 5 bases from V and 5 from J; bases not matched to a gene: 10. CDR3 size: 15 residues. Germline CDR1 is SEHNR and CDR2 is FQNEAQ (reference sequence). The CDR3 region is CASSPRQGLRETQYF. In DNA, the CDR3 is TGTGCCAGCAGCCCCCGACAGGGGCTTAGGGAGACCCAGTACTTC.

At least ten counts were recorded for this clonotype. The CDR3 reads CASSGLETQYF. CDR3 DNA: TGTGCCAGCAGCGGACTGGAGACCCAGTACTTC. V gene TRBV7-9 combines with J gene TRBJ2-5, with D possibly TRBD2 on 5 matching bases. The germline V gene has CDR1 SEHNR and CDR2 FQNEAQ (reference sequence). Trimming took 5 bases from V and 5 from J, leaving 6 bases between them. The CDR3 runs to 11 residues.

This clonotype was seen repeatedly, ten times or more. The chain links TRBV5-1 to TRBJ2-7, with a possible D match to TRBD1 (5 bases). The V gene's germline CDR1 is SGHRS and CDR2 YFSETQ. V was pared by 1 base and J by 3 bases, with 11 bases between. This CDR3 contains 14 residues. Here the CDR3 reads CASSLRGKFYEQYF. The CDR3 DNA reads TGCGCCAGCAGCTTGAGGGGCAAATTCTACGAGCAGTACTTC.

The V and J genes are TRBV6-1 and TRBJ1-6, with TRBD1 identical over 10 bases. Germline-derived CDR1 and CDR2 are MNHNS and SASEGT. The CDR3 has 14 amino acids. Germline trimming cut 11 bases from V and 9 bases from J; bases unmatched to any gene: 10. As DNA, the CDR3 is TGTGCCTCCACTCCGACAGGGGGCTTTTCACCCCTCCACTTT. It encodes CASTPTGGFSPLHF.

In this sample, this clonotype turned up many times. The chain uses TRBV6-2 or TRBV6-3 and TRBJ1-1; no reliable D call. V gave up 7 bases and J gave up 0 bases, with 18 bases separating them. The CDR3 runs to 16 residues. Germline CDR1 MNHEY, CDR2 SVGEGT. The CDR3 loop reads CASTLFPGKVNTEAFF. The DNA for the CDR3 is TGTGCCAGCACGCTCTTCCCGGGGAAGGTGAACACTGAAGCTTTCTTT.

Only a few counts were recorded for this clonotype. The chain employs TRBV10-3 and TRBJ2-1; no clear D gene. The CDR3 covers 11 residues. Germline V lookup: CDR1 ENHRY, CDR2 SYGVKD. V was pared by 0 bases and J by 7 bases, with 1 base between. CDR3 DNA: TGTGCCATCAGTGAGTCTAATGAGCAGTTCTTC. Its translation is CAISESNEQFF.

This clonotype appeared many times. The CDR3 sequence: CASSPSGIYNEQFF. CDR3 nucleotides: TGTGCCAGCAGCCCTAGCGGGATATACAATGAGCAGTTCTTC. This chain connects TRBV6-1 to TRBJ2-1; 9 bases match TRBD2. There are 14 residues in the CDR3. Germline CDR1 reads MNHNS; CDR2 reads SASEGT. Germline trimming cut 6 bases from V and 4 bases from J; bases unmatched to any gene: 4.

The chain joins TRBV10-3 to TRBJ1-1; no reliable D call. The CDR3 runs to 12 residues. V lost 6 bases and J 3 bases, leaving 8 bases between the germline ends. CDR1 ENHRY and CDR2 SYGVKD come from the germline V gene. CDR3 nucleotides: TGTGCCATCAGGGGCACGCACACTGAAGCTTTCTTT. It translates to CAIRGTHTEAFF.